The present T cell receptor (beta chain) was sequenced within a study of immune evolution from preneoplasia to lung adenocarcinoma. CDR1 is MDHEN and CDR2 is SYDVKM in the germline V gene. Between the trimmed V and J ends, which lost 4 bases and 3 bases, there was a span of 10 bases. This CDR3 region has 14 residues. Assay: immunoSEQ multiplex PCR; the TCRdb copy retains only in-frame clones and omits some. The data hold fewer than 10,000 clones, with around 82% observed a single time. Two lung cancer pathologists independently confirmed each histologic diagnosis. After pathologic assessment, macro-dissection selected premalignant or tumor cells for extraction.

The chain couples TRBV28 to TRBJ1-5; D gene unclear. Material: FFPE minimally invasive lung adenocarcinoma tissue. The clonotype comes from an elderly person with lung adenocarcinoma. CDR3 in amino acids: CASSSPATNQPQHF. CDR3 DNA sequence: TGTGCCAGCAGTTCTCCGGCCACCAATCAGCCCCAGCATTTT.